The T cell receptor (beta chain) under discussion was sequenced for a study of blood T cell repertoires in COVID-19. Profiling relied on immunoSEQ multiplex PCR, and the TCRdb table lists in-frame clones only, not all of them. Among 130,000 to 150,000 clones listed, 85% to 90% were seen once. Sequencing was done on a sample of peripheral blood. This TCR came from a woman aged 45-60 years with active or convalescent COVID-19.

CDR3 loop: CASRTRVGLNQPQHF. The CDR3, as DNA: TGTGCCAGCAGGACGAGGGTGGGTCTCAATCAGCCCCAGCATTTT. This sequence joins TRBV27 and TRBJ1-5; no clear D gene. The CDR3 runs to 15 residues. Germline assignment: CDR1 MNHEY and CDR2 SMNVEV (reference sequence). Trimming shortened V by 6 bases and J by 3 bases, and 15 bases separated the two germline ends.